This T cell receptor (beta chain) was documented in a study of cytomegalovirus exposure and HLA in healthy donors. TCRdb's table, derived via immunoSEQ multiplex PCR, lists solely in-frame clones and lacks some. The data show 95,000 to 150,000 clones, about 85% seen once. The CDR3 runs 18 residues. The germline V gene has CDR1 SGHVS and CDR2 FQNEAQ. Trimming left V 3 bases short and J 0 bases short, with 20 bases between. This clone was observed a handful of times. V usage is TRBV7-8 and J usage is TRBJ1-1; D may be TRBD1 (5 bases). The sequence came from a woman in her thirties in good health and CMV-seronegative. What was sequenced was PBMCs. CDR3 nucleotides: TGTGCCAGCAGCTTGCTGGGACGGACTAGCTTAATGAACACTGAAGCTTTCTTT. It is translated as CASSLLGRTSLMNTEAFF.